Sequencing of this TCR beta chain was carried out in a study of metastatic and nonmetastatic thyroid tumors. At the level of the study: From malignant and benign thyroid patients, repertoires in blood and in tumor or nodule tissue were compared. Study results and caveats: It was reported that TCR beta diversity was significantly higher in malignant thyroid tumors than benign nodules, in blood and tumor.

Authors' methods: It was from CDR3 differences across clinicopathological groups that a distant-metastasis classifier for papillary thyroid cancer was built. Using MiXCR, TCRdb re-called clones from the PCR reads. The V and J calls follow TCRdb's processing rather than the paper's. The table has about 52,000 clones, around a sixth seen once. Many counts were recorded for this clone. Its antigen is undetermined. Ahead of thyroid surgery, no patient had received treatment of any kind. The germline V and J ends were trimmed by 4 bases and 2 bases, with 11 bases remaining between them. CDR3 length equals 14 residues. Germline CDR1 and CDR2: SNHLY and FYNNEI.

The TCR originated in a female donor with papillary thyroid cancer or a benign thyroid nodule (not recorded which). Some clones in this sample may be carry-over from other donors' samples. The sample consisted of blood. J is TRBJ1-2 and V is TRBV2; D may be TRBD1 (5 bases). CDR3: CASSGQGRNYGYTF. In DNA form, the CDR3 reads TGTGCCAGCAGTGGCCAGGGCAGGAACTATGGCTACACCTTC.